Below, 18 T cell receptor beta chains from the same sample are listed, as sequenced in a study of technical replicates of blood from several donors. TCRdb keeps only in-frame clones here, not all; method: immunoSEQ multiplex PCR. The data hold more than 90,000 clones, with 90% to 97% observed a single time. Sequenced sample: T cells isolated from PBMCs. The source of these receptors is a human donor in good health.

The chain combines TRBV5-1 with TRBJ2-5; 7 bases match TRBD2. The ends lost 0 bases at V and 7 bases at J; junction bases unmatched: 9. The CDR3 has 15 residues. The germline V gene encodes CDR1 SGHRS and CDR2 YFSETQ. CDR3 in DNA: TGCGCCAGCAGCTTGGGCGCGGGAGTGGAGTCGACCCAGTACTTC. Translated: CASSLGAGVESTQYF.

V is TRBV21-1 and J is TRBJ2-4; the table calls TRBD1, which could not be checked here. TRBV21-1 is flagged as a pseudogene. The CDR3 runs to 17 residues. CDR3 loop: CASSKEGASLGKNIQYF. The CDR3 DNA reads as TGTGCCAGCAGCAAGGAGGGGGCGTCCTTAGGCAAAAACATTCAGTACTTC.

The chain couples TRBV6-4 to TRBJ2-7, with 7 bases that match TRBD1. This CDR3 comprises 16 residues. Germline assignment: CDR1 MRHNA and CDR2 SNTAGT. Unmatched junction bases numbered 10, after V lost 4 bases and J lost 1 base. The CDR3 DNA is TGTGCCAGCAGTGGAGAGGGGGCCGAATCTTCCTACGAGCAGTACTTC. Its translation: CASSGEGAESSYEQYF.

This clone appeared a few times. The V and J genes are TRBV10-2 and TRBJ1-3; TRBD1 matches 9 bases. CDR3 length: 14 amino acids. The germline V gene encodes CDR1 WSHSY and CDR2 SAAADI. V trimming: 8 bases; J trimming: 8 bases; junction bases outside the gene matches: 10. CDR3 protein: CASGKGQGVDTIYF. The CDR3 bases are TGCGCCAGCGGCAAGGGACAGGGTGTGGACACCATATATTTT.

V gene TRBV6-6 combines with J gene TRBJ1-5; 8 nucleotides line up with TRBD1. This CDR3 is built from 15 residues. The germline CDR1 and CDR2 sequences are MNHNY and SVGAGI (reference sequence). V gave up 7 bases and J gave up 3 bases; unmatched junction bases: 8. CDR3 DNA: TGTGCCAGCACCGACAGGGGTGATAACAATCAGCCCCAGCATTTT. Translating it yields CASTDRGDNNQPQHF.

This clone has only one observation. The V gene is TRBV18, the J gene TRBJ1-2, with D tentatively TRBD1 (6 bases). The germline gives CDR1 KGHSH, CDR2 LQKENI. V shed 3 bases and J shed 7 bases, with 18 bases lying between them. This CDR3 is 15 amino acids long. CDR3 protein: CASSPPGQIDGGYTF. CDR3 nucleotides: TGTGCCAGCTCACCGCCGGGACAAATTGATGGTGGCTACACCTTC.

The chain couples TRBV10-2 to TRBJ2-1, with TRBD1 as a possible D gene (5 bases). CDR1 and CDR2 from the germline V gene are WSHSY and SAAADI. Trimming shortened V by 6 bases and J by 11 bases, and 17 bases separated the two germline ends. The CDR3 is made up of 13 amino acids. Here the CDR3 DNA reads TGCGCCAGCAGGCCAAGGACATTGGGCCAGCAGTTCTTC. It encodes CASRPRTLGQQFF.

Here the CDR3 reads CASSEIAGADTQYF. DNA of the CDR3: TGCGCCAGCAGTGAGATAGCGGGAGCCGATACGCAGTATTTT. The V and J genes are TRBV10-2 and TRBJ2-3; 9 bases fit TRBD2. The J segment lost 6 bases and the V segment lost 2 bases, leaving 3 bases of the junction unmatched. This CDR3 is 14 amino acids long. CDR1 WSHSY and CDR2 SAAADI come from the germline V gene.

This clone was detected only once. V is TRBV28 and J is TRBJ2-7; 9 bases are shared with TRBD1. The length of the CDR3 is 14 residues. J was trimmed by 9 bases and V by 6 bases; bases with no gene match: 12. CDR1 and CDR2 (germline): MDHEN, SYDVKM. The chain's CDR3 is CASSPGQGPPGQYF. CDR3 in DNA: TGTGCCAGCAGCCCGGGACAGGGACCTCCGGGGCAGTACTTC.

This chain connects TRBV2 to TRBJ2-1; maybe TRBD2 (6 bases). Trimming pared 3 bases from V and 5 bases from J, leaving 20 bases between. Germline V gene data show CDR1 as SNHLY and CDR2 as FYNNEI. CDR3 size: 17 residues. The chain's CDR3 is CASSEVGTPQPDNEQFF. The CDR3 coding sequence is TGTGCCAGCAGTGAGGTAGGGACTCCACAACCTGACAATGAGCAGTTCTTC.

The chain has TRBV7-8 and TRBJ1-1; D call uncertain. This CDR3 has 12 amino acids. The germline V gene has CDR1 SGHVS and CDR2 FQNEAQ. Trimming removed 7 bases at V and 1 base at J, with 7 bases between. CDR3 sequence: CASTGGNTEAFF. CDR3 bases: TGTGCCAGCACCGGAGGGAACACTGAAGCTTTCTTT.

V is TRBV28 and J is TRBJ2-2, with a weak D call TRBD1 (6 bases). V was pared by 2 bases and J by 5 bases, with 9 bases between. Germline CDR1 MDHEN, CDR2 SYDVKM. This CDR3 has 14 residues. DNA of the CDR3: TGTGCCAGCAGTTTAGTAGGGGGAACCGGGGAGCTGTTTTTT. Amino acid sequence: CASSLVGGTGELFF.

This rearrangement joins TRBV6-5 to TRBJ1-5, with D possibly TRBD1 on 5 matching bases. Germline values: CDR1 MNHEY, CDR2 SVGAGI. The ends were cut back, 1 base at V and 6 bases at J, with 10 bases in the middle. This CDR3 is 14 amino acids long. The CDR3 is CASSYWGEGQPQHF. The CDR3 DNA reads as TGTGCCAGCAGTTACTGGGGGGAGGGTCAGCCCCAGCATTTT.

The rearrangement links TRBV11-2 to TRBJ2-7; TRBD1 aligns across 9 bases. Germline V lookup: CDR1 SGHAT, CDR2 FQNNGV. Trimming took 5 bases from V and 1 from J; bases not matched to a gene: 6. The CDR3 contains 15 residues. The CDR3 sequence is CASSQGTGRSYEQYF. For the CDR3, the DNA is TGTGCCAGCAGCCAAGGGACAGGGCGTTCCTACGAGCAGTACTTC.

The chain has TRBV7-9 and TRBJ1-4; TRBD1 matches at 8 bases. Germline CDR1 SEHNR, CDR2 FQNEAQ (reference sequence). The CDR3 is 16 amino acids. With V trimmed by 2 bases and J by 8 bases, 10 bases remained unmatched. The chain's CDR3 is CASSLPTSRQGEKLFF. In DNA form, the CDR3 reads TGTGCCAGCAGCTTACCCACCTCGAGACAGGGGGAAAAACTGTTTTTT.

The CDR3 DNA follows: TGTGCCAGCAGCGTAGATGGAGGGTCCCCCTATGGCTACACCTTC. Its translation is CASSVDGGSPYGYTF. The chain joins TRBV9 to TRBJ1-2; D gene uncertain. Per germline, CDR1 SGDLS and CDR2 YYNGEE. Trimming cost V 0 bases and J 4 bases, with 13 bases left between them. The CDR3 loop spans 15 amino acids.

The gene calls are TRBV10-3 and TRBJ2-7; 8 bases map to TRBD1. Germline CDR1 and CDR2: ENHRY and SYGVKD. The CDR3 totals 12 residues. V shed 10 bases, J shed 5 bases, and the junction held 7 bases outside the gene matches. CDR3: CASVGQGDEQYF. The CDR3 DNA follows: TGTGCCAGCGTAGGACAGGGCGACGAGCAGTACTTC.

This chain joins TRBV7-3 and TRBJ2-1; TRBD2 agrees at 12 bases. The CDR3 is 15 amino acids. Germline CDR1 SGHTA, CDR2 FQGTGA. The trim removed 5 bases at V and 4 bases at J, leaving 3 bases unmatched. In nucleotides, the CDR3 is TGTGCCAGCAGCCCTGGACTAGCGGGATACAATGAGCAGTTCTTC. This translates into CASSPGLAGYNEQFF.